This T cell receptor beta chain was sequenced in a study of T cells in localized non-small cell lung cancer. V lost 2 bases and J lost 5; bases outside the gene matches: 11. The CDR3 consists of 16 residues. CDR1 and CDR2 from the germline V gene are ENHRY and SYGVKD. Profiled with immunoSEQ multiplex PCR; TCRdb holds only in-frame clones, not every one. The sample lists more than 2,500 clones; 33% were seen once. This sample comprised normal lung tissue next to the tumor, obtained before any cancer treatment. J is TRBJ2-7 and V is TRBV10-3, with TRBD1 matching over 8 bases. The TCR was taken from a male donor at least 60 years old with stage I squamous cell lung carcinoma. CDR3 region: CAISETAGQGIHEQYF. CDR3 coding DNA: TGTGCCATCAGTGAGACCGCCGGACAGGGTATCCACGAGCAGTACTTC.